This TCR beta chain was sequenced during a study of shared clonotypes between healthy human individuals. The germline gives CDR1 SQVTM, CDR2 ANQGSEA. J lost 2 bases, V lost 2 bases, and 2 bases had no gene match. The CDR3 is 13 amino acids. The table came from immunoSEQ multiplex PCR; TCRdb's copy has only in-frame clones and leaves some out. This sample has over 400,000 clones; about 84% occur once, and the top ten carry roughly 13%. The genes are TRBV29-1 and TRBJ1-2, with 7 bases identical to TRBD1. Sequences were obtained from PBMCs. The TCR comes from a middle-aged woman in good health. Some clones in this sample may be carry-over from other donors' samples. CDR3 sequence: CSVERGGNYGYTF. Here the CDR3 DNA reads TGCAGCGTTGAACGAGGGGGCAACTATGGCTACACCTTC. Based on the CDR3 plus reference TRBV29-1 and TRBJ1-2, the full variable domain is SAVISQKPSRDICQRGTSLTIQCQVDSQVTMMFWYRQQPGQSLTLIATANQGSEATYESGFVIDKFPISRPNLTFSTLTVSNMSPEDSSIYLCSVERGGNYGYTFGSGTRLTVV.